This T cell receptor beta chain came from a study of a mutant IDH1 vaccine in newly diagnosed glioma. Study in general: With temozolomide cycles, or 4-6 weeks after radiotherapy alone, vaccination was started.

Study outcomes and limitations: Among all patients, vaccine-induced immune responses occurred in approximately 94%.

This clone was detected once. Antigen: not known. The CDR3 is made up of 15 amino acids. The V gene's germline CDR1 is SNHLY and CDR2 FYNNEI. V lost 6 bases and J lost 5; bases outside the gene matches: 10. As for time point: week 23, last vaccination. What each vaccine dose contained was 300 ug of mutant IDH1 20-mer peptide, accompanied by topical imiquimod. Sequenced by immunoSEQ multiplex PCR; TCRdb stores in-frame clones only, minus some. The sample carries 40,000 or so clones, around 85% recorded once. Material: PBMCs, obtained from a glioma patient whose treatment included an IDH1 peptide vaccine. This rearrangement joins TRBV2 to TRBJ2-5, with TRBD2 identical over 9 bases. This clonotype was obtained from a young woman with glioma. Some clones in this sample may be carry-over from other donors' samples. Here the CDR3 reads CASRVAGEERETQYF. CDR3 bases: TGTGCCAGCAGGGTAGCGGGGGAGGAGAGGGAGACCCAGTACTTC.